One sample yielded the 19 T cell receptor beta chains listed below, sequenced in a study of blood T cell repertoires in COVID-19. Profiling relied on immunoSEQ multiplex PCR, and the TCRdb table lists in-frame clones only, not all of them. The sample consists of under 200,000 clones, roughly 86% of them appearing once. The sequenced material came from peripheral blood. The origin of the receptors is an elderly woman with COVID-19, enrolled during active disease.

V and J are TRBV7-3 and TRBJ2-3; TRBD2 might be the D (7 bases). The CDR3 covers 14 residues. V lost 1 base to trimming and J lost 4 bases, with 9 bases between them. Germline CDR1 is SGHTA and CDR2 is FQGTGA. CDR3 nucleotides: TGTGCCAGCAGCTTAATGGGGGGGCCAGATACGCAGTATTTT. This gives the protein CASSLMGGPDTQYF.

The rearrangement links TRBV27 to TRBJ2-7; TRBD2 agrees at 7 bases. Looked up from germline, CDR1 is MNHEY and CDR2 is SMNVEV (reference sequence). With V trimmed by 5 bases and J by 3 bases, 10 bases remained unmatched. This CDR3 spans 15 amino acids. CDR3 protein: CASSRSSGAFYEQYF. In DNA form, the CDR3 reads TGTGCCAGCAGTCGCTCTAGCGGAGCCTTCTACGAGCAGTACTTC.

This rearrangement joins TRBV11-2 to TRBJ2-5; no definite D call. V lost 4 bases to trimming and J lost 14 bases, with 20 bases between them. The CDR3 sequence is 13 residues long. Germline CDR1 and CDR2: SGHAT and FQNNGV. CDR3 in DNA: TGTGCCAGCAGCTATTACGCGAGCGATCCGTCTTACTTC. This encodes CASSYYASDPSYF. Complete variable domain (other parts from reference TRBV11-2 and TRBJ2-5): EAGVAQSPRYKIIEKRQSVAFWCNPISGHATLYWYQQILGQGPKLLIQFQNNGVVDDSQLPKDRFSAERLKGVDSTLKIQPAKLEDSAVYLCASSYYASDPSYFGPGTRLLVL.

The chain links TRBV27 to TRBJ2-7; 8 positions match TRBD2. The germline V gene encodes CDR1 MNHEY and CDR2 SMNVEV (reference sequence). J lost 6 bases, V lost 5 bases, and 9 bases had no gene match. This CDR3 comprises 14 residues. CDR3 bases: TGTGCCAGCAGTCACGGGACTAGTCTTTTCGAGCAGTACTTC. Protein sequence: CASSHGTSLFEQYF.

The chain employs TRBV9 and TRBJ1-5; D is ambiguous. The CDR3 totals 13 residues. Germline V CDR1 and CDR2: SGDLS, YYNGEE. The V and J ends lost 0 bases and 4 bases respectively, with 5 bases between them. This chain's CDR3 is CASSVAGNQPQHF. The DNA for the CDR3 is TGTGCCAGCAGCGTAGCAGGAAATCAGCCCCAGCATTTT. Filled out from reference TRBV9 and TRBJ1-5, the complete variable domain reads DSGVTQTPKHLITATGQRVTLRCSPRSGDLSVYWYQQSLDQGLQFLIQYYNGEERAKGNILERFSAQQFPDLHSELNLSSLELGDSALYFCASSVAGNQPQHFGDGTRLSIL.

This clone is a singleton in its sample. In the same sample, other DNA sequences code for this CDR3. The chain is built from TRBV19 and TRBJ2-1; a possible D gene is TRBD2 (6 bases). The CDR3 spans 14 residues. V shed 1 base and J shed 2 bases, with 6 bases lying between them. Germline loops: CDR1 LNHDA, CDR2 SQIVND (reference sequence). For the CDR3, the DNA is TGTGCCAGTAGTATAGCGGGAGCCTACAATGAGCAGTTCTTC. This codes for CASSIAGAYNEQFF.

This chain links TRBV29-1 with TRBJ2-3, with 7 nucleotides matching TRBD1. CDR1 is SQVTM and CDR2 is ANQGSEA in the germline V gene. The trim removed 5 bases at V and 0 bases at J, leaving 2 bases unmatched. The CDR3 has 13 amino acids. The CDR3 DNA follows: TGCAGCGTTCACAGGGGTAGCACAGATACGCAGTATTTT. The encoded protein is CSVHRGSTDTQYF.

The rearrangement links TRBV18 to TRBJ2-3, with 11 bases identical to TRBD1. Germline CDR1 KGHSH, CDR2 LQKENI. The CDR3 has 15 residues. The V segment lost 3 bases and the J segment 5 bases; nucleotides outside the gene matches: 4. The CDR3: CASSPLGQGEDTQYF. As DNA, the CDR3 is TGTGCCAGCTCACCGTTGGGACAGGGGGAAGATACGCAGTATTTT.

The rearrangement links TRBV24-1 to TRBJ2-3; no definite D call. The germline gives CDR1 KGHDR, CDR2 SFDVKD. CDR3 length: 13 amino acids. Deletions cut 5 bases from V and 1 base from J, with 6 bases between. The CDR3 DNA reads TGTGCCACCAGTGTAGGAGGCACAGATACGCAGTATTTT. Protein: CATSVGGTDTQYF.

The sample holds a few counts of this clone. The chain has TRBV6-1 and TRBJ1-5; D is undetermined. Trimming removed 7 bases from V and 6 bases from J, with 10 bases in between. Germline V CDR1 and CDR2: MNHNS, SASEGT. This CDR3 has 12 residues. The CDR3 region has the DNA TGTGCCAGCACGGAGGGCCCTCAGCCCCAGCATTTT. It specifies CASTEGPQPQHF.

This clone was observed a single time. The chain is built from TRBV28 and TRBJ2-3; D perhaps matches TRBD2 (6 bases). Germline values: CDR1 MDHEN, CDR2 SYDVKM. This CDR3 region has 13 residues. V lost 10 bases and J lost 2, with 13 bases in between. This CDR3 reads CAILDYHTDTQYF. CDR3 in DNA: TGTGCCATCCTGGACTACCACACAGATACGCAGTATTTT.

This clone was recorded once. The V and J genes are TRBV4-3 and TRBJ2-1, with 9 bases that match TRBD2. This CDR3 spans 16 amino acids. The V and J ends lost 4 bases and 7 bases, in that order; junction bases with no gene match: 11. Germline V lookup: CDR1 LGHNA, CDR2 YSLEER. The chain's CDR3 is CASSPTPSGAINEQFF. CDR3 nucleotides: TGCGCCAGCAGCCCGACCCCTAGCGGGGCCATTAATGAGCAGTTCTTC.

Here the CDR3 DNA reads TGTGCCAGCAGTTACTCGAGGCTAGAAAACTACGAGCAGTACTTC. It codes for CASSYSRLENYEQYF. The gene calls are TRBV6-2 or TRBV6-3 and TRBJ2-7; D is undetermined. Germline CDR1 and CDR2: MNHEY and SVGEGT. The CDR3 runs to 15 residues. Deletions cut 0 bases from V and 3 bases from J, with 12 bases between.

The chain's CDR3 is CASSHGTSGKGTEAFF. The CDR3 DNA reads as TGCGCCAGCAGCCACGGGACATCGGGGAAGGGCACTGAAGCTTTCTTT. The V gene is TRBV4-1, the J gene TRBJ1-1; tentative D call: TRBD1 (6 bases). Germline CDR1 and CDR2: MGHRA and YSYEKL. The CDR3 covers 16 residues. V dropped 3 bases and J dropped 4 bases, with 18 bases sitting between them.

V usage is TRBV18 and J usage is TRBJ2-3, with 7 bases matching TRBD2. The CDR3 is made up of 16 amino acids. Per germline, CDR1 KGHSH and CDR2 LQKENI. The trim removed 4 bases at V and 3 bases at J, leaving 10 bases unmatched. The CDR3 protein is CASSRQRDGGTDTQYF. The CDR3, as DNA: TGTGCCAGCTCACGACAGCGGGACGGAGGGACAGATACGCAGTATTTT.

The chain joins TRBV29-1 to TRBJ2-1; 13 positions agree with TRBD2. V was clipped by 6 bases and J by 2 bases; unmatched bases: 4. Germline V gives CDR1 SQVTM, CDR2 ANQGSEA. This CDR3 has 15 residues. This CDR3 is CSVHGLAGAYNEQFF. The CDR3 DNA is TGCAGCGTCCACGGACTAGCGGGAGCCTACAATGAGCAGTTCTTC.

The V and J genes are TRBV5-4 and TRBJ2-6; tentative D call: TRBD1 (5 bases). Germline values: CDR1 SGHNT, CDR2 YYREEE (reference sequence). V lost 4 bases and J lost 3, with 14 bases in between. The CDR3 has 16 residues. The CDR3 protein is CASSRQGMVGANVLTF. The CDR3 DNA sequence: TGTGCCAGCAGCCGGCAGGGTATGGTTGGGGCCAACGTCCTGACTTTC.

V and J are TRBV11-2 and TRBJ2-6, with D unresolved. The CDR3 is 16 residues long. Trimming shortened V by 1 base and J by 0 bases, and 7 bases separated the two germline ends. Germline assignment: CDR1 SGHAT and CDR2 FQNNGV. The CDR3 is CASSLGHSSGANVLTF. In nucleotides, the CDR3 is TGTGCCAGCAGCTTAGGACACTCCTCTGGGGCCAACGTCCTGACTTTC.

The chain joins TRBV29-1 to TRBJ1-2, with no clear D. Germline CDR1 and CDR2: SQVTM and ANQGSEA. The length of the CDR3 is 11 residues. Trimming left V 6 bases short and J 0 bases short, with 5 bases between. The CDR3 reads CSVTSNYGYTF. In nucleotides, the CDR3 is TGCAGCGTGACTTCTAACTATGGCTACACCTTC. The whole variable domain, filled in from reference TRBV29-1 and TRBJ1-2, reads SAVISQKPSRDICQRGTSLTIQCQVDSQVTMMFWYRQQPGQSLTLIATANQGSEATYESGFVIDKFPISRPNLTFSTLTVSNMSPEDSSIYLCSVTSNYGYTFGSGTRLTVV.